This section outlines one T cell receptor (beta chain) sequence together with its context. The antigen is not known. Germline assignment: CDR1 MNHEY and CDR2 SVGAGI. The CDR3 has 14 residues. J gave up 0 bases and V 6 bases, and 3 bases lay outside the gene matches. The sample originates from a study of human versus mouse CDR3 diversity and MHC coevolution. Whole-study findings and limits: Among all groups, two of three human donors showed least clonal inequality. Compared with mice, human CDR3s carried more deletions and insertions on average. Human T cells were selected on over 5 MHC II alleles.

Assay used: immunoSEQ multiplex PCR; TCRdb lists only in-frame clones, some missing. In the table there are 80,000 or so clones, 85% to 95% of which are singletons. Sorting isolated naive CD4 T cells lacking CD45RO and expressing CD62L. The clonotype originates from a person between 25 and 70 years old in good health. V gene TRBV6-5 combines with J gene TRBJ1-2; TRBD1 agrees at 8 bases. Specimen: naive CD4+ T cells from blood. The subset: CD45RO-negative CD62L-positive naive CD4 T cells. The CDR3 loop is CASRDRATNYGYTF. CDR3 coding DNA: TGTGCCAGCAGGGACAGGGCCACTAACTATGGCTACACCTTC.